The clone carrying this T cell receptor beta chain has more than one count but fewer than ten. The target antigen is unknown. The data derive from a study of cytomegalovirus exposure and HLA in healthy donors. The overall study: Among the approximately 380 donors who were genotyped, approximately 83% fell in the genetic ancestry cluster that is associated with self-reported Caucasian donors. Study conclusions and caveats: Fewer N-insertions (relative to the roughly 730-donor mean) were reportedly seen in an Asian-associated ancestry cluster in a later analysis. A later analysis linked a missense variant in DCLRE1C to the trimming of TCR beta V and J genes. In a later analysis, roughly 17,000 TCR beta sequences were associated with HLA alleles at 0.05 false discovery rate.

V was cut by 8 bases and J by 0 bases, with 11 bases left in between. Germline V CDR1 and CDR2: SGHNT, YENEEA. CDR3 length: 14 residues. A multiplex PCR was run with 60 Vbeta primers and 13 Jbeta primers. Profiled with immunoSEQ multiplex PCR; TCRdb holds only in-frame clones, not every one. The sample shows about 220,000 clones, 82% of them seen only once. Sequenced: PBMCs. This TCR derives from a man aged 40-49 years in good health and CMV-seropositive. The chain employs TRBV11-3 and TRBJ2-1, with D tentatively TRBD2 (5 bases). Here the CDR3 reads CASGGSSSYNEQFF. The CDR3 DNA reads TGTGCCAGCGGAGGTTCGTCCTCCTACAATGAGCAGTTCTTC.